Listed below are T cell receptor beta chains from one sample, sequenced in a study of regulatory T cells in long-lasting Graves disease. Each CDR3 protein is one row after TCRdb ran MiXCR on the multiplex PCR reads. Of a few hundred thousand distinct CDR3 sequences listed, roughly a fifth were seen once; the top ten hold around 50%. The sequences come from peripheral blood mononuclear cells (PBMCs), collected when the disease was refractory, from a patient treated with antithyroid drugs. Receptors were obtained from a female donor with Graves disease. Each CDR3 is given with its conserved first and last residue. The D gene is left open where the match is weak. Clone size is given for some rows only: seen once, a few or many times, or a class if the clone is expanded.

clone_size,d_call,j_call,v_call,cdr3_aa,cdr3_nt
.,TRBD1,TRBJ1-1,TRBV19,CASSERQGQIAEAFF,TGTGCCAGTAGTGAGAGACAGGGGCAGATTGCTGAAGCTTTCTTT
few,.,TRBJ2-5,TRBV7-2,CASSLSSSGETQYF,TGTGCCAGCAGCTTATCCTCAAGCGGGGAGACCCAGTACTTC
many,.,TRBJ1-2,TRBV27,CASSPRINYGYTF,TGTGCCAGCAGTCCGAGAATCAACTATGGCTACACCTTC
few,.,TRBJ2-7,TRBV29-1,CNVRNGEQYF,TGCAACGTTCGTAACGGCGAGCAGTACTTC
many,.,TRBJ2-7,TRBV28,CASSLRGGQYF,TGTGCCAGCAGTTTAAGGGGCGGGCAGTACTTC
many,.,TRBJ2-7,TRBV7-2,CASSLSGSGVEQYF,TGTGCCAGCAGCTTATCGGGATCCGGGGTCGAGCAGTACTTC
.,TRBD1,TRBJ2-2,TRBV19,CASSMTGENGELFF,TGTGCCAGTAGCATGACAGGGGAGAACGGGGAGCTGTTTTTT
.,.,TRBJ1-1,TRBV6-2/TRBV6-3,CASSSSEGRETFF,TGTGCCAGCAGTTCATCGGAGGGGCGCGAGACTTTCTTT
many,.,TRBJ1-5,TRBV28,CASTTTHDPQHF,TGTGCCAGCACCACGACTCATGATCCCCAGCATTTT
many,TRBD1,TRBJ2-4,TRBV28,CASSLGQGAAKNIQYF,TGTGCCAGCAGTTTGGGGCAGGGGGCAGCCAAAAACATTCAGTACTTC
.,.,TRBJ2-3,TRBV27,CASLSSTDTQYF,TGTGCCAGCTTATCTAGCACAGATACGCAGTATTTT
.,TRBD2,TRBJ2-3,TRBV10-1,CARPVSGLWEGQDDTQYF,TGCGCCAGACCTGTCTCGGGGCTGTGGGAGGGCCAGGATGATACGCAGTATTTT
.,.,TRBJ2-5,TRBV13,CASSLVPKGTQYF,TGTGCCAGCAGCTTAGTACCGAAAGGGACCCAGTACTTC
many,TRBD1,TRBJ1-5,TRBV28,CASSRADRDNQPQHF,TGTGCCAGCAGTCGAGCCGACAGGGATAATCAGCCCCAGCATTTT
few,.,TRBJ1-2,TRBV29-1,CSAQFGYGYTF,TGCAGCGCCCAATTTGGCTATGGCTACACCTTC
few,.,TRBJ2-7,TRBV7-2,CASSLWVTQEQYF,TGTGCCAGCAGCTTATGGGTGACGCAGGAGCAGTACTTC
.,TRBD2,TRBJ2-7,TRBV5-1,CASSLPSGFGEQYF,TGCGCCAGCAGCTTGCCTAGCGGGTTCGGCGAGCAGTACTTC
few,TRBD2,TRBJ2-2,TRBV27,CASSSERENTGELFF,TGTGCCAGCAGTTCAGAGCGGGAAAACACCGGGGAGCTGTTTTTT
few,.,TRBJ2-7,TRBV10-1,CASSEGGDRYEQYF,TGCGCCAGCAGTGAAGGGGGAGACCGCTACGAGCAGTACTTC
.,TRBD1,TRBJ2-5,TRBV20-1,CSAIRGQETQYF,TGCAGTGCGATCAGGGGGCAAGAGACCCAGTACTTC
.,TRBD2,TRBJ2-1,TRBV5-1,CASSSTSGGPNEQFF,TGCGCCAGCAGCTCCACTAGCGGAGGGCCCAATGAGCAGTTCTTC
many,.,TRBJ2-7,TRBV10-2,CASSQGSTYEQYF,TGCGCCAGCAGTCAGGGGTCGACTTACGAGCAGTACTTC
many,.,TRBJ2-7,TRBV10-3,CAISESGRTYEQYF,TGTGCCATCAGTGAGTCTGGCAGGACCTACGAGCAGTACTTC
.,.,TRBJ2-7,TRBV12-3/TRBV12-4,CASSFPGRGRYEQYF,TGTGCCAGCTCGTTCCCGGGACGCGGACGGTACGAGCAGTACTTC
many,.,TRBJ2-5,TRBV28,CASSPGTSRGQETQYF,TGTGCCAGCAGTCCTGGGACTTCTAGAGGGCAAGAGACCCAGTACTTC
few,.,TRBJ1-6,TRBV28,CASRRLQGSSYNSPLHF,TGTGCCAGCAGACGCCTACAGGGAAGCTCCTATAATTCACCCCTCCACTTT
.,.,TRBJ1-5,TRBV16,CASSHSPADNQPQHF,TGTGCCAGCAGCCATTCCCCAGCGGACAATCAGCCCCAGCATTTT
.,TRBD2,TRBJ2-3,TRBV7-2,CASSSRLAGGSDTQYF,TGTGCCAGCAGCTCGAGACTAGCGGGAGGGTCAGATACGCAGTATTTT
.,TRBD1,TRBJ2-5,TRBV28,CASSSTGRRETQYF,TGTGCCAGCAGTTCGACAGGGCGTCGGGAGACCCAGTACTTC
few,.,TRBJ1-1,TRBV9,CASSVEVDPSTEAFF,TGTGCCAGCAGCGTAGAGGTCGACCCCAGCACTGAAGCTTTCTTT
.,.,TRBJ2-6,TRBV18,CASSSLVAGANVLTF,TGTGCCAGCTCATCATTAGTAGCGGGGGCCAACGTCCTGACTTTC
.,.,TRBJ2-3,TRBV5-1,CASSLGAGFKSDTQYF,TGCGCCAGCAGCTTGGGGGCCGGGTTCAAGTCGGATACGCAGTATTTT
few,TRBD1,TRBJ1-5,TRBV5-1,CASSLGGQAHQPQHF,TGCGCCAGCAGCTTGGGCGGACAGGCCCATCAGCCCCAGCATTTT
many,TRBD1,TRBJ2-7,TRBV7-2,CASTSRTGAPYEQYF,TGTGCCAGCACCTCGAGGACAGGGGCGCCCTACGAGCAGTACTTC
few,TRBD2,TRBJ2-7,TRBV7-2,CASSPTSGRGISEQYF,TGTGCCAGCAGCCCGACTAGCGGGAGAGGAATAAGCGAGCAGTACTTC
many,.,TRBJ1-1,TRBV29-1,CSVGDAGGTEAFF,TGCAGCGTTGGCGATGCCGGAGGCACTGAAGCTTTCTTT